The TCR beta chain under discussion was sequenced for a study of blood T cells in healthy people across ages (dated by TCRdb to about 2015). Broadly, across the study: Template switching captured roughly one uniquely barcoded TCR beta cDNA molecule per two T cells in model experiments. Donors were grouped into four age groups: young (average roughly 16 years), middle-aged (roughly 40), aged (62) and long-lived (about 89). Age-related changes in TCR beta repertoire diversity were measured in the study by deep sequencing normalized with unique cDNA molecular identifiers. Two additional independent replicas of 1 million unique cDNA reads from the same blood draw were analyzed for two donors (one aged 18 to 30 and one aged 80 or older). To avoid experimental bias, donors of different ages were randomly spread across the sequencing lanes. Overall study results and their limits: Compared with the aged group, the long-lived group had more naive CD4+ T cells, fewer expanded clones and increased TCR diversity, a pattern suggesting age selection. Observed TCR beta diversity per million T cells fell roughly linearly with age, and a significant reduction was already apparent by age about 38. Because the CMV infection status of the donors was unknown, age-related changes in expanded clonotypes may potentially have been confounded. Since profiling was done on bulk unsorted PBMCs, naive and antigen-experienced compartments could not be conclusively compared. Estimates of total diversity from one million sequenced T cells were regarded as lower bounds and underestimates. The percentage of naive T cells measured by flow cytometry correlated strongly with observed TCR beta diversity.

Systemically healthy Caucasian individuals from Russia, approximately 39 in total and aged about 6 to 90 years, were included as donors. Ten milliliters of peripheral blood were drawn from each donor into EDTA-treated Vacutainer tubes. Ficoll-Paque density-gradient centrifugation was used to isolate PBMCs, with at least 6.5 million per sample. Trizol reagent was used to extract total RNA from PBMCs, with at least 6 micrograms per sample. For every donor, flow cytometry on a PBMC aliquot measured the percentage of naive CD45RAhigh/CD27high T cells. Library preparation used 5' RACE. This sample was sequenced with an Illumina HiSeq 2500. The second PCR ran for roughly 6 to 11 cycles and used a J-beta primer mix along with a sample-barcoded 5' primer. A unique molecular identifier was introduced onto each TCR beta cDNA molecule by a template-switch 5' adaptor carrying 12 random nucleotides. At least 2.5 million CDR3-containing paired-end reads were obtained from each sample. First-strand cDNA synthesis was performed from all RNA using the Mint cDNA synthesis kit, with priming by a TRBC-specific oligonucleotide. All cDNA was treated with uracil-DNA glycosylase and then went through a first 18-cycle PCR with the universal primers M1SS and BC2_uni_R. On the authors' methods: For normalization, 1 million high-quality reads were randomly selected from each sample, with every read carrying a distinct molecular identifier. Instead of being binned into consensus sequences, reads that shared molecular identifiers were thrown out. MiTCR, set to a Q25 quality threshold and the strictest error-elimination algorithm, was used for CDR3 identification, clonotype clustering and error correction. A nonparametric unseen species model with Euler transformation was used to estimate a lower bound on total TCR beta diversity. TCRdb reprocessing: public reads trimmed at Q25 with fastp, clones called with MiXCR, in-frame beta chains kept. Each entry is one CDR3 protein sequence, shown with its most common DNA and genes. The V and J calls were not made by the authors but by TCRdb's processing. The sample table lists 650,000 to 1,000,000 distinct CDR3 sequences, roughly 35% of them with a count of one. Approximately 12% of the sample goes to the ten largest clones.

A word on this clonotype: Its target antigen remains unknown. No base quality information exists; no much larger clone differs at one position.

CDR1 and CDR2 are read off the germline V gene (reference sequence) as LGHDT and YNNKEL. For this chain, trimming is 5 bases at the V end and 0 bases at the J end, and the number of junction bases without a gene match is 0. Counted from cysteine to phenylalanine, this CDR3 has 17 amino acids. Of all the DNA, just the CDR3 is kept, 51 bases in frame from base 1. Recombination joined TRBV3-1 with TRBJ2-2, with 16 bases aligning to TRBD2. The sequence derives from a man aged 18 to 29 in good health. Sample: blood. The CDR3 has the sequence CASSGTSGGANTGELFF. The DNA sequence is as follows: TGTGCCAGCAGCGGGACTAGCGGGGGGGCGAACACCGGGGAGCTGTTTTTT.